The present T cell receptor beta chain was sequenced within a study of shared clonotypes between healthy human individuals. CDR3 size: 17 residues. J was trimmed by 3 bases and V by 7 bases; bases with no gene match: 13. Germline CDR1 is MRHNA and CDR2 is SNTAGT. Terminally differentiated effector memory CD45RA+ cells were left out of the naive CD8 fraction, which was CD45RO-negative and positively selected for CCR7. Assay used: immunoSEQ multiplex PCR; TCRdb lists only in-frame clones, some missing. The sample lists some 630,000 clones; approximately 96% were seen once. The specimen was naive CD8+ T cells sorted from blood. The chain has TRBV6-4 and TRBJ1-4; 8 nucleotides match TRBD1. The receptor was derived from a woman in her twenties or thirties in good health. The CDR3 loop reads CASKTGRGRLANEKLFF. CDR3 nucleotide sequence: TGTGCCAGCAAAACAGGCAGGGGGCGGTTGGCTAATGAAAAACTGTTTTTT.